The clone carrying this T cell receptor beta chain was counted once. The data are from a study of cytomegalovirus exposure and HLA in healthy donors. PCR amplification relied on 60 Vbeta primers (plus 13 Jbeta primers). The assay was immunoSEQ multiplex PCR, and TCRdb's table has in-frame clones only and misses some. The sample consists of about 220,000 clones, about 75% of them appearing once. The sample was PBMCs. The clonotype was recovered from a woman in her 30s in good health and CMV-seronegative.

CDR3 loop: CASSEGQGGNIQYF. The CDR3 nucleotides are TGTGCCAGCAGTGAAGGACAGGGTGGTAACATTCAGTACTTC. This chain connects TRBV27 to TRBJ2-4, with TRBD1 identical over 8 bases. The V gene's germline CDR1 is MNHEY and CDR2 SMNVEV (reference sequence). Trimming cost V 5 bases and J 7 bases; bases outside gene matches: 7. The CDR3 totals 14 residues.